The clone carrying this T cell receptor (beta chain) was counted only a few times. Original analysis: How many nucleated cells were present was estimated from reference gene primer amplification. Assay used: immunoSEQ multiplex PCR; TCRdb lists only in-frame clones, some missing. The V and J calls and clone size come from that table; D and trimming were worked out from the DNA. Of approximately 250,000 clones detected, 75% to 85% appear once; the ten largest clones hold just under 7.5%. This specimen belongs to a study of blood T cell repertoires in COVID-19. Study-wide context: Samples came from the United States, Italy and Spain, spanning acute and convalescent COVID-19.

The sample comprised peripheral blood. The clonotype comes from a woman between 50 and 59 years old with acute or convalescent COVID-19.

Here the CDR3 DNA reads TGTGCCAGCAGCGTCGGGTCGGTAGCGGGAAATGAGCAGTTCTTC. Its protein product is CASSVGSVAGNEQFF. The chain has TRBV9 and TRBJ2-1, with 8 bases fitting TRBD2. This CDR3 region has 15 residues. Germline V gives CDR1 SGDLS, CDR2 YYNGEE. The junction had 8 bases not matched to a gene; V was cut back by 2 bases and J by 7 bases.